The source of this T cell receptor beta chain is a study of blood T cell repertoires in COVID-19. The J segment lost 2 bases and the V segment lost 4 bases, leaving 2 bases of the junction unmatched. CDR1 and CDR2 from the germline V gene are SGHAT and FQNNGV. CDR3 length: 13 residues. Libraries were prepared by immunoSEQ multiplex PCR; TCRdb keeps only in-frame clonotypes and omits some of them. The table has tens of thousands of clones, about 84% seen once. This clonotype was sampled from a man aged 60 to 75 with acute or convalescent COVID-19. Sequencing used peripheral blood. This chain joins TRBV11-2 and TRBJ2-7; TRBD1 agrees at 7 bases. CDR3 DNA sequence: TGTGCCAGCAGCTCCACAGGGGCCTACGAGCAGTACTTC. It encodes CASSSTGAYEQYF.